Following are 26 T cell receptor beta chains from one sample sequenced in a study of cytomegalovirus exposure and HLA in healthy donors. The primer mix had 60 Vbeta and 13 Jbeta primers. Assay used: immunoSEQ multiplex PCR; TCRdb lists only in-frame clones, some missing. Among some 150,000 clones listed, about 75% were seen once. The sequencing input was PBMCs. These receptor sequences come from a middle-aged man in good health and CMV-seronegative.

This clone has only one observation. The V and J genes are TRBV19 and TRBJ2-3; possible D gene TRBD1, 5 bases. Germline V CDR1 and CDR2: LNHDA, SQIVND (reference sequence). V was clipped by 2 bases and J by 4 bases, with 10 bases between them. The CDR3 spans 14 residues. The DNA for the CDR3 is TGTGCCAGTAGTATAATCAGGGCCGCAGATACGCAGTATTTT. This encodes CASSIIRAADTQYF.

The chain has TRBV7-9 and TRBJ2-7; D possibly corresponds to TRBD2 (6 bases). Trimming took 8 bases from V and 4 from J, leaving 9 bases between them. This CDR3 has 11 residues. Germline V gene sequence: CDR1 SEHNR, CDR2 FQNEAQ (reference sequence). The CDR3, as DNA: TGTGCCAGCCGCGGGGAGTACGAGCAGTACTTC. This translates into CASRGEYEQYF.

CDR3 nucleotide sequence: TGTGCCAGCAGCATGCCCGCTCAGGGGGTCCAGACCTACGAGCAGTACTTC. Amino acid sequence: CASSMPAQGVQTYEQYF. The chain has TRBV9 and TRBJ2-7, with TRBD1 matching 7 bases. The CDR3 is 17 residues long. Germline V gene sequence: CDR1 SGDLS, CDR2 YYNGEE. V gave up 4 bases and J gave up 2 bases; unmatched junction bases: 15.

This clone was counted a few times. The gene calls are TRBV11-3 and TRBJ2-1; the match to TRBD1 covers 10 bases. The CDR3 contains 17 residues. In germline, CDR1 is SGHNT, CDR2 YENEEA. V dropped 0 bases and J dropped 5; count of bases not matched to a gene: 7. Here the CDR3 reads CASSLETGGVGHNEQFF. CDR3 DNA sequence: TGTGCCAGCAGCTTAGAGACAGGGGGCGTAGGACACAATGAGCAGTTCTTC.

The chain uses TRBV19 and TRBJ2-2; 10 positions agree with TRBD2. This CDR3 region has 18 residues. Trimming cost V 5 bases and J 3 bases; bases outside gene matches: 12. Germline CDR1 is LNHDA and CDR2 is SQIVND (reference sequence). The CDR3 coding sequence is TGTGCCAGTAGTCGGGGAGCGGGGGGGCTTCGCTACACCGGGGAGCTGTTTTTT. Translation gives CASSRGAGGLRYTGELFF.

The rearrangement uses TRBV30 and TRBJ2-5; 10 nucleotides match TRBD1. There are 14 residues in the CDR3. With V trimmed by 7 bases and J by 5 bases, 10 bases remained unmatched. The germline V gene has CDR1 GTSNPN and CDR2 SVGIG (reference sequence). The CDR3 sequence: CAYEPGQGWETQYF. In DNA, the CDR3 is TGTGCCTACGAACCGGGACAGGGGTGGGAGACCCAGTACTTC.

The V gene is TRBV18, the J gene TRBJ1-6; D ambiguous. The ends were cut back, 0 bases at V and 0 bases at J, with 9 bases in the middle. Germline V gives CDR1 KGHSH, CDR2 LQKENI. CDR3 length: 17 amino acids. The CDR3 nucleotides read TGTGCCAGCTCACCACCGCCGCTAAGCTCCTATAATTCACCCCTCCACTTT. This codes for CASSPPPLSSYNSPLHF.

The chain carries TRBV20-1 and TRBJ2-1, with D possibly TRBD2 on 6 matching bases. Germline CDR1 is DFQATT and CDR2 is SNEGSKA (reference sequence). The CDR3 covers 11 residues. V was shortened by 6 bases and J by 9 bases, with 12 bases between the two germline ends. The CDR3 loop is CSATWRGEQFF. The CDR3 nucleotides are TGCAGTGCAACCTGGAGGGGTGAGCAGTTCTTC.

The V call is TRBV29-1, the J call TRBJ2-1, with 11 bases lining up with TRBD2. V shed 5 bases, J shed 0 bases, and the junction held 3 bases outside the gene matches. The germline CDR1 and CDR2 sequences are SQVTM and ANQGSEA. This CDR3 contains 15 residues. CDR3 amino acids: CSVRGTSGSYNEQFF. The CDR3 DNA is TGCAGCGTTAGGGGGACTAGCGGCTCCTACAATGAGCAGTTCTTC.

This clone was observed a few times. The chain employs TRBV27 and TRBJ2-7; D might be TRBD1 (7 bases). V was cut by 2 bases and J by 6 bases, with 8 bases left in between. The length of the CDR3 is 12 residues. Germline assignment: CDR1 MNHEY and CDR2 SMNVEV (reference sequence). This CDR3 is CASSLQGGEQYF. The CDR3 bases are TGTGCCAGCAGTTTACAGGGGGGCGAGCAGTACTTC.

This chain links TRBV4-1 with TRBJ2-7; possibly TRBD1 for D (6 bases). The V gene lost 2 bases and the J gene lost 0 bases, with 23 bases spanning the gap. Germline V gene data show CDR1 as MGHRA and CDR2 as YSYEKL. This CDR3 is built from 19 residues. The CDR3 coding sequence is TGCGCCAGCAGCCAACTATCCGGGACACGTATCGGCAGCTCCTACGAGCAGTACTTC. Translated: CASSQLSGTRIGSSYEQYF.

This clone was detected only once. This chain uses TRBV7-3 with TRBJ1-5; TRBD1 might be the D (6 bases). V was clipped by 5 bases and J by 2 bases, with 25 bases between them. This CDR3 has 19 residues. CDR1 is SGHTA, CDR2 FQGTGA, per germline. The CDR3 DNA sequence: TGTGCCAGCAGCCCTCGAAGGGCTTTACAGGGTCTCGGCAATCAGCCCCAGCATTTT. It is translated as CASSPRRALQGLGNQPQHF.

The gene calls are TRBV4-3 and TRBJ1-2; TRBD1 matches at 10 bases. This CDR3 has 19 amino acids. V lost 2 bases, J lost 0 bases, and 12 bases stayed unmatched. The germline V gene has CDR1 LGHNA and CDR2 YSLEER. DNA for the CDR3: TGCGCCAGCAGCCAATCACTGACAGGGGGCGCAGGCACTAACTATGGCTACACCTTC. Amino acid sequence: CASSQSLTGGAGTNYGYTF.

CDR3 sequence: CASSYRPNTEAFF. The DNA for the CDR3 is TGTGCCAGCAGTTACAGGCCGAACACTGAAGCTTTCTTT. The chain couples TRBV28 to TRBJ1-1, with a weak D call TRBD1 (5 bases). The CDR3 is 13 amino acids. Trimming took 4 bases from V and 1 from J, leaving 7 bases between them. CDR1 is MDHEN and CDR2 is SYDVKM in the germline V gene.

This clone was observed a few times. This chain links TRBV27 with TRBJ1-1; D gene unclear. The CDR3 spans 15 residues. Germline V gene lookup returns CDR1 MNHEY and CDR2 SMNVEV (reference sequence). The germline V and J ends were trimmed by 3 bases and 5 bases, with 16 bases remaining between them. CDR3 in DNA: TGTGCCAGCAGTTTTTTTTCACAACCGGGGACTGAAGCTTTCTTT. It is translated as CASSFFSQPGTEAFF.

This clone came up a few times. The CDR3 loop is CASSIVPGGAFF. The CDR3 bases are TGTGCCAGTAGTATAGTTCCAGGGGGAGCTTTCTTT. The rearrangement joins TRBV19 to TRBJ1-1; TRBD1 matches 7 bases. CDR1 is LNHDA, CDR2 SQIVND, per germline (reference sequence). The V and J ends lost 1 base and 10 bases, in that order; junction bases with no gene match: 3. This CDR3 has 12 amino acids.

The chain links TRBV29-1 to TRBJ1-2, with D possibly matching TRBD1 (6 bases). Per the germline V gene, CDR1 is SQVTM and CDR2 is ANQGSEA. V lost 4 bases, J lost 6 bases, and 15 bases lay in between. This CDR3 contains 13 residues. CDR3 nucleotide sequence: TGCAGCGTTGCTAGTCGACAGGACCATGGCTACACCTTC. Translated: CSVASRQDHGYTF.

CDR3 nucleotide sequence: TGTGCCAGCAGCCCGCGTCCTTTAGGGACAGGGGGGCGAACTGAAGCTTTCTTT. Its protein is CASSPRPLGTGGRTEAFF. The chain couples TRBV5-6 to TRBJ1-1, with 11 bases matching TRBD1. The CDR3 runs to 18 residues. J lost 5 bases, V lost 4 bases, and 16 bases had no gene match. Germline loops: CDR1 SGHDT, CDR2 YYEEEE.

J is TRBJ2-3 and V is TRBV5-6; 12 nucleotides agree with TRBD2. V lost 1 base to trimming and J lost 1 base; unmatched junction nucleotides: 4. The CDR3 is 17 amino acids. Germline loops: CDR1 SGHDT, CDR2 YYEEEE. Here the CDR3 DNA reads TGTGCCAGCAGCTTGCTTGGGACTAGCGGGCGCACAGATACGCAGTATTTT. This gives the protein CASSLLGTSGRTDTQYF.

This rearrangement joins TRBV6-5 to TRBJ1-2, with D tentatively TRBD1 (6 bases). V lost 6 bases, J lost 7 bases, and 18 bases lay in between. CDR1 and CDR2 (germline): MNHEY, SVGAGI. The CDR3 consists of 14 residues. The CDR3 region is CASRYRAGDSGYTF. CDR3 nucleotides: TGTGCCAGCAGATACAGGGCGGGGGACTCTGGCTACACCTTC.

Comments on this clone: The junction departs from germline at one end; a sequencing error may be responsible. The CDR3 DNA sequence: TGCGCCAGCAGCTTGGCTCGGACTAGGGGGTACAATGGGCAGTTCTTC. Its protein is CASSLARTRGYNGQFF. The chain couples TRBV5-1 to TRBJ2-1, with D possibly matching TRBD2 (7 bases). Germline assignment: CDR1 SGHRS and CDR2 YFSETQ. The CDR3 has 16 residues. The whole variable domain, remainder taken from reference TRBV5-1 and TRBJ2-1, is KAGVTQTPRYLIKTRGQQVTLSCSPISGHRSVSWYQQTPGQGLQFLFEYFSETQRNKGNFPGRFSGRQFSNSRSEMNVSTLELGDSALYLCASSLARTRGYNGQFFGPGTRLTVL.

The genes are TRBV7-8 and TRBJ1-3; 8 bases fit TRBD1. V gave up 5 bases and J gave up 0 bases; unmatched junction bases: 6. CDR1 is SGHVS and CDR2 is FQNEAQ in the germline V gene. The CDR3 runs 16 residues. CDR3: CASSPQDRGSGNTIYF. CDR3 nucleotide sequence: TGTGCCAGCAGCCCGCAAGACAGGGGCTCTGGAAACACCATATATTTT.

The chain links TRBV9 to TRBJ1-1; TRBD1 matches 9 bases. Germline V lookup: CDR1 SGDLS, CDR2 YYNGEE. The V and J ends lost 3 bases and 4 bases, in that order; junction bases with no gene match: 4. The CDR3 is 14 amino acids. CDR3 in amino acids: CASSGPTGGTEAFF. CDR3 nucleotides: TGTGCCAGCAGCGGACCGACAGGGGGCACTGAAGCTTTCTTT.

This chain joins TRBV7-2 and TRBJ2-7; 11 bases are a match to TRBD1. CDR3 length: 14 residues. The ends lost 2 bases at V and 5 bases at J; junction bases unmatched: 2. Germline V gives CDR1 SGHTA, CDR2 FQGNSA. The CDR3: CASSLRTGGNEQYF. The CDR3 nucleotides read TGTGCCAGCAGCTTAAGGACAGGGGGCAACGAGCAGTACTTC.

The V gene is TRBV9, the J gene TRBJ2-3; D is ambiguous. Trimming took off 4 bases at V and 2 bases at J, with 11 bases between the two ends. Looked up from germline, CDR1 is SGDLS and CDR2 is YYNGEE. The CDR3 is made up of 14 amino acids. The CDR3 sequence: CASSSSGYTDTQYF. CDR3 nucleotide sequence: TGTGCCAGCAGCTCATCAGGTTACACAGATACGCAGTATTTT.

The chain employs TRBV19 and TRBJ2-3; 7 positions match TRBD1. The CDR3 has 17 amino acids. CDR1 LNHDA and CDR2 SQIVND come from the germline V gene (reference sequence). V shed 5 bases and J 3 bases; nucleotides not matched to a gene: 14. In DNA, the CDR3 is TGTGCCAGTAGTGTGGGACAGTTTTTGGCCGGGACAGATACGCAGTATTTT. Its protein product is CASSVGQFLAGTDTQYF.